A single sample is the source of the 4 T cell receptor beta chains below, sequenced in a study of control samples from healthy donors and cancer patients. Profiled with immunoSEQ multiplex PCR; TCRdb holds only in-frame clones, not every one. The data contain about 97,000 clones, 92% of them seen just once; the ten biggest clones take up 2% to 3%. The sample taken for sequencing was blood. These receptors all stem from a woman aged 18-29 years in good health.

This sequence joins TRBV30 and TRBJ1-5, with D possibly matching TRBD1 (6 bases). Trimming stripped 1 base from V and 9 bases from J, with 13 bases between. CDR1 and CDR2 from the germline V gene are GTSNPN and SVGIG (reference sequence). CDR3 length: 13 amino acids. CDR3 sequence: CAWSGELGAPQHF. The CDR3 DNA sequence: TGTGCCTGGAGTGGGGAATTGGGGGCGCCCCAGCATTTT.

The CDR3 is CAWSVGQGVTEAFF. The DNA for the CDR3 is TGTGCCTGGAGTGTAGGACAGGGGGTTACTGAAGCTTTCTTT. V and J are TRBV30 and TRBJ1-1; 10 bases line up with TRBD1. The length of the CDR3 is 14 residues. Germline V gene sequence: CDR1 GTSNPN, CDR2 SVGIG (reference sequence). V was clipped by 0 bases and J by 5 bases; unmatched bases: 3.

The chain carries TRBV4-2 and TRBJ2-1; D is unresolved. The germline CDR1 and CDR2 sequences are LGHNA and YNFKEQ. The CDR3 loop spans 13 amino acids. V lost 1 base, J lost 6 bases, and 7 bases lay in between. The CDR3 nucleotides read TGTGCCAGCAGCCAAGCCTGGGGCAATGAGCAGTTCTTC. This sequence encodes CASSQAWGNEQFF.

With regard to this clone: Other DNA sequences in the same sample also yield this CDR3. The chain employs TRBV12-3 or TRBV12-4 and TRBJ2-5, with no clear D. This CDR3 is built from 12 residues. V was pared by 3 bases and J by 4 bases, with 6 bases between. CDR3 nucleotides: TGTGCCAGCAGTTTCACGGGAGAGACCCAGTACTTC. This translates into CASSFTGETQYF.